What follows are 12 T cell receptor beta chains derived from one specimen sequenced in a study of persistence of HIV-infected CD4 T cells. These receptors have no known antigen. The immunoSEQ assay was version 4, run in survey mode. Data came from immunoSEQ multiplex PCR; TCRdb stores just in-frame clones and leaves some out. The table lists just under 65,000 clones, 70% to 75% of them singletons, with under 2% in the top ten. The stimulus was an HIV-1 Gag 15-mer peptide pool, 0.85 to 1 ug/peptide/mL. Memory cells lacking CD40L and CD69 with high CD45RO were sorted. The source material was CD4+ T cells sorted from PBMCs after approximately 19-hour stimulation, sampled from a patient who received antiretroviral therapy. The receptor source for this set is an adult man with HIV who was CMV-seropositive.

This clone showed up just once. The chain couples TRBV9 to TRBJ1-4; the D is unclear. V shed 4 bases and J shed 6 bases, with 16 bases lying between them. The CDR3 length is 15 residues. Looked up from germline, CDR1 is SGDLS and CDR2 is YYNGEE. The CDR3 DNA reads as TGTGCCAGCAGCACGGATGACCGATTCGATGAAAAACTGTTTTTT. Protein product: CASSTDDRFDEKLFF.

The chain links TRBV6-2 or TRBV6-3 to TRBJ1-1; unclear D gene. The germline V gene encodes CDR1 MNHEY and CDR2 SVGEGT. V lost 2 bases and J lost 2, with 6 bases in between. This CDR3 comprises 13 residues. CDR3 DNA: TGTGCCAGCAGTTACAAGCTAAACACTGAAGCTTTCTTT. Protein: CASSYKLNTEAFF.

The chain is built from TRBV7-9 and TRBJ1-1; the D is unclear. The CDR3 spans 11 residues. The germline V gene encodes CDR1 SEHNR and CDR2 FQNEAQ (reference sequence). Trimming took 5 bases from V and 8 from J, leaving 9 bases between them. The CDR3 reads CASSPLTEAFF. CDR3 nucleotide sequence: TGTGCCAGCAGCCCTCTGACAGAAGCTTTCTTT.

The V call is TRBV6-5, the J call TRBJ1-1, with D perhaps TRBD1 (6 bases). The CDR3 loop spans 14 amino acids. Trimming left V 2 bases short and J 3 bases short, with 10 bases between. Germline-derived CDR1 and CDR2 are MNHEY and SVGAGI. The CDR3 DNA reads as TGTGCCAGCAGTTACCCAGGGGTAGACACTGAAGCTTTCTTT. It yields the protein CASSYPGVDTEAFF.

CDR3 coding DNA: TGTGCCAGCACCCTCGAATACACCGGGGAGCTGTTTTTT. It encodes CASTLEYTGELFF. J is TRBJ2-2 and V is TRBV6-5; no reliable D call. Germline-derived CDR1 and CDR2 are MNHEY and SVGAGI. Trimming cost V 7 bases and J 3 bases, with 9 bases left between them. The CDR3 has 13 residues.

This sequence joins TRBV28 and TRBJ2-7, with D unresolved. Trimming removed 0 bases from V and 3 bases from J, with 9 bases in between. CDR3 length: 14 amino acids. Per germline, CDR1 MDHEN and CDR2 SYDVKM. In DNA form, the CDR3 reads TGTGCCAGCAGTTTATGGTCCAGAAACTACGAGCAGTACTTC. Translating gives CASSLWSRNYEQYF.

The rearrangement joins TRBV2 to TRBJ1-3; D is undetermined. The CDR3 contains 14 residues. Between the trimmed V and J ends, which lost 8 bases and 2 bases, there was a span of 13 bases. Germline lookup yields CDR1 SNHLY and CDR2 FYNNEI. The CDR3 DNA reads TGTGCCAGCGGCGGTAGGACTCCTGGAAACACCATATATTTT. Protein product: CASGGRTPGNTIYF.

The chain joins TRBV7-3 to TRBJ2-5, with a tentative D call TRBD2 (5 bases). Trimming shortened V by 0 bases and J by 9 bases, and 11 bases separated the two germline ends. The V gene's germline CDR1 is SGHTA and CDR2 FQGTGA. The CDR3 is made up of 13 amino acids. The CDR3 DNA sequence: TGTGCCAGCAGCTTAACAGGGTTGGAGGCCCAGTACTTC. Protein sequence: CASSLTGLEAQYF.

By sample fraction, this clone is medium-sized. This sequence joins TRBV28 and TRBJ1-1, with 7 positions matching TRBD1. Germline assignment: CDR1 MDHEN and CDR2 SYDVKM. V dropped 4 bases and J dropped 8; count of bases not matched to a gene: 10. This CDR3 is 14 amino acids long. Here the CDR3 DNA reads TGTGCCAGCAGTTCCGCCGACAGGGTAGGAGAAGCTTTCTTT. This codes for CASSSADRVGEAFF.

V usage is TRBV6-4 and J usage is TRBJ2-3; possibly TRBD2 for D (5 bases). The CDR3 spans 13 residues. V was trimmed by 0 bases and J by 9 bases, leaving 10 bases between them. The germline V gene encodes CDR1 MRHNA and CDR2 SNTAGT. CDR3 bases: TGTGCCAGCAGTGACTCGATCGGAGGAACGCAGTATTTT. The encoded protein is CASSDSIGGTQYF.

The chain links TRBV7-2 to TRBJ1-3, with D uncertain. CDR1 is SGHTA and CDR2 is FQGNSA in the germline V gene. V shed 7 bases and J shed 0 bases, with 4 bases lying between them. CDR3 length: 12 residues. CDR3 region: CASKGSGNTIYF. DNA of the CDR3: TGTGCCAGCAAGGGCTCTGGAAACACCATATATTTT.

The chain joins TRBV6-5 to TRBJ1-1; D uncertain. The CDR3 extends over 15 amino acids. Germline CDR1 and CDR2: MNHEY and SVGAGI. V was shortened by 0 bases and J by 2 bases, with 10 bases between the two germline ends. CDR3 nucleotide sequence: TGTGCCAGCAGTTACTCTCCCAGACCTAACACTGAAGCTTTCTTT. The encoded protein is CASSYSPRPNTEAFF.